This is a list of T cell receptor beta chains from one sample in a study of monozygotic twins with inflammatory bowel disease. Each CDR3 protein gets one entry in TCRdb, which reprocessed the 5' RACE reads and gives no DNA. This repertoire includes around 380,000 distinct CDR3 sequences. The sample comprised blood. Receptors were obtained from a human donor with ulcerative colitis or Crohn's disease, or a healthy co-twin of an affected twin (not recorded which). CDR3s include the opening cysteine and the closing phenylalanine or tryptophan.

V gene	J gene	CDR3 protein
TRBV20-1	TRBJ1-5	CSARTGLVKQPQHF
TRBV4-1	TRBJ1-2	CASSQTAGAGYTF
TRBV24-1	TRBJ2-2	CATSDPGQNTGELFF
TRBV5-1	TRBJ2-1	CASSPEPLAGTDEQFF
TRBV7-2	TRBJ2-7	CASSSRASGNEQYF
TRBV4-3	TRBJ2-7	CASSQVGGYEQYF
TRBV27	TRBJ2-7	CASSWGSEQYF
TRBV18	TRBJ1-2	CASSPVPGQGGYTF
TRBV20-1	TRBJ2-5	CSAMGLSYRETQYF
TRBV11-1	TRBJ2-2	CASKEPTSGRAYTGELFF
TRBV7-2	TRBJ1-1	CASSLGGGAQTEAFF
TRBV3-1	TRBJ2-1	CASSQGAGGRSSYNEQFF